A selection of T cell receptor beta chains follows, all from one sample in a study of radiotherapy plus CTLA-4 blockade in lung cancer. Data came from immunoSEQ multiplex PCR; TCRdb stores just in-frame clones and leaves some out. The sample includes roughly 130,000 clones, around 89% of them seen just once. The starting material was peripheral blood, obtained from a patient treated with radiotherapy plus ipilimumab. These receptors were taken from a human donor with non-small cell lung cancer that progressed on radiotherapy plus ipilimumab. Each CDR3 is given with its conserved first and last residue. The order of the fields is D gene, J gene, CDR3 length, V gene, clone size, CDR3 protein, CDR3 DNA. D genes are given only for firm matches. Expanded clones get a size class; other rows say once, few or many, or leave the size out.

D: .
J: TRBJ2-3
length: 11
V: TRBV20-1
size: .
CDR3: CSGYSTDTQYF
DNA: TGCAGTGGATATAGCACAGATACGCAGTATTTT

D: .
J: TRBJ1-6
length: 13
V: TRBV6-1
size: .
CDR3: CASSEGKNSPLHF
DNA: TGTGCCAGCAGTGAGGGAAAAAATTCACCCCTCCACTTT

D: .
J: TRBJ2-7
length: 15
V: TRBV11-2
size: .
CDR3: CASSFLSLPTIEQYF
DNA: TGTGCCAGCAGCTTTCTTTCCTTGCCTACGATCGAGCAGTACTTC

D: .
J: TRBJ1-2
length: 15
V: TRBV2
size: .
CDR3: CASRRTGTTGYGYTF
DNA: TGTGCCAGCAGGCGTACAGGGACCACTGGCTATGGCTACACCTTC

D: TRBD1
J: TRBJ2-7
length: 14
V: TRBV5-1
size: .
CDR3: CASSPGQGSGEQYF
DNA: TGCGCCAGCAGCCCTGGACAGGGGTCGGGGGAGCAGTACTTC

D: TRBD2
J: TRBJ2-7
length: 13
V: TRBV7-6
size: .
CDR3: CASSLTSGGEQYF
DNA: TGTGCCAGCAGCCTCACTAGCGGAGGGGAGCAGTACTTC

D: .
J: TRBJ1-2
length: 15
V: TRBV2
size: .
CDR3: CASSGSRGVTDGYTF
DNA: TGTGCCAGCAGTGGGTCACGGGGGGTGACTGATGGCTACACCTTC

D: .
J: TRBJ1-2
length: 12
V: TRBV2
size: .
CDR3: CASSRANYGYTF
DNA: TGTGCAAGCTCCAGGGCTAACTATGGCTACACCTTC

D: TRBD1
J: TRBJ1-4
length: 17
V: TRBV18
size: .
CDR3: CASSSRLTGVSEEKLFF
DNA: TGTGCCAGCTCATCTAGACTCACAGGGGTGAGTGAAGAAAAACTGTTTTTT

D: TRBD2
J: TRBJ2-3
length: 15
V: TRBV30
size: .
CDR3: CAWSLDSGRGGTQYF
DNA: TGTGCCTGGAGTCTTGATTCGGGCCGGGGGGGTACGCAGTATTTT

D: .
J: TRBJ1-2
length: 15
V: TRBV4-3
size: .
CDR3: CASSHAIGGERGYTF
DNA: TGCGCCAGCAGCCACGCCATTGGGGGGGAGAGGGGCTACACCTTC

D: .
J: TRBJ1-6
length: 15
V: TRBV2
size: .
CDR3: CASQGGSSYNSPLHF
DNA: TGTGCCAGCCAAGGTGGAAGCTCCTATAATTCACCCCTCCACTTT

D: .
J: TRBJ2-5
length: 15
V: TRBV9
size: .
CDR3: CASSVWGDFKETQYF
DNA: TGTGCCAGCAGCGTATGGGGGGATTTTAAAGAGACCCAGTACTTC

D: TRBD1
J: TRBJ1-1
length: 12
V: TRBV29-1
size: .
CDR3: CSVTQGATEAFF
DNA: TGCAGCGTTACTCAGGGGGCCACTGAAGCTTTCTTT

D: TRBD1
J: TRBJ2-2
length: 14
V: TRBV5-1
size: .
CDR3: CASAPGQGAGELFF
DNA: TGCGCCAGCGCGCCGGGACAGGGGGCCGGGGAGCTGTTTTTT

D: .
J: TRBJ1-2
length: 13
V: TRBV7-9
size: once
CDR3: CASSLARDYGYTF
DNA: TGTGCCAGCAGCTTAGCGCGAGACTATGGCTACACCTTC

D: .
J: TRBJ2-5
length: 13
V: TRBV6-5
size: .
CDR3: CASSQGNQETQYF
DNA: TGTGCCAGCAGTCAGGGTAATCAAGAGACCCAGTACTTC

D: .
J: TRBJ1-2
length: 13
V: TRBV9
size: .
CDR3: CASRPGTPYGYTF
DNA: TGTGCCAGCCGCCCCGGGACACCTTATGGCTACACCTTC

D: .
J: TRBJ1-5
length: 12
V: TRBV6-1
size: .
CDR3: CASSEALRPQHF
DNA: TGTGCCAGCAGTGAAGCGCTGCGGCCCCAGCATTTT

D: TRBD1
J: TRBJ2-5
length: 15
V: TRBV6-6
size: .
CDR3: CASSYSRAGGETQYF
DNA: TGTGCCAGCAGTTACTCGAGGGCAGGGGGAGAGACCCAGTACTTC

D: .
J: TRBJ2-7
length: 14
V: TRBV5-1
size: .
CDR3: CASSLASGRYEQYF
DNA: TGCGCCAGCAGCTTGGCGTCGGGGAGGTACGAGCAGTACTTC

D: .
J: TRBJ2-7
length: 15
V: TRBV10-2
size: .
CDR3: CASRTDSLGSYEQYF
DNA: TGCGCCAGCAGAACCGACAGTTTAGGCTCCTACGAGCAGTACTTC

D: TRBD1
J: TRBJ1-2
length: 13
V: TRBV25-1
size: .
CDR3: CASRTQGDYGYTF
DNA: TGTGCCAGCAGGACCCAGGGGGACTATGGCTACACCTTC

D: .
J: TRBJ1-5
length: 15
V: TRBV2
size: .
CDR3: CASTGGGQENQPQHF
DNA: TGTGCCAGCACCGGAGGCGGGCAGGAAAATCAGCCCCAGCATTTT

D: TRBD1
J: TRBJ2-3
length: 16
V: TRBV30
size: .
CDR3: CAWSPGQGVSTDTQYF
DNA: TGTGCCTGGAGTCCGGGACAGGGCGTGAGCACAGATACGCAGTATTTT

D: TRBD1
J: TRBJ2-1
length: 14
V: TRBV6-5
size: .
CDR3: CASRTGGSYNEQFF
DNA: TGTGCCAGCAGAACAGGGGGCTCCTACAATGAGCAGTTCTTC

D: .
J: TRBJ1-4
length: 14
V: TRBV9
size: .
CDR3: CASSVDARNEKLFF
DNA: TGTGCCAGCAGCGTAGATGCGAGAAATGAAAAACTGTTTTTT

D: .
J: TRBJ2-3
length: 16
V: TRBV27
size: .
CDR3: CASSPRTEYLVDTQYF
DNA: TGTGCCAGCAGTCCTAGGACAGAGTATTTGGTGGATACGCAGTATTTT

D: .
J: TRBJ2-7
length: 13
V: TRBV5-6
size: .
CDR3: CASSQQGVHEQYF
DNA: TGTGCCAGCAGCCAGCAGGGTGTGCACGAGCAGTACTTC

D: TRBD2
J: TRBJ2-7
length: 16
V: TRBV7-8
size: .
CDR3: CASSLALAGGRYEQYF
DNA: TGTGCCAGCAGCTTAGCGCTAGCGGGAGGACGCTACGAGCAGTACTTC

D: TRBD1
J: TRBJ1-6
length: 15
V: TRBV6-5
size: .
CDR3: CASSIRWTGGSPLHF
DNA: TGTGCCAGCAGTATACGTTGGACAGGCGGTTCACCCCTCCACTTT

D: TRBD2
J: TRBJ2-2
length: 14
V: TRBV5-1
size: .
CDR3: CASTREGGSGELFF
DNA: TGCGCCAGCACGCGGGAGGGCGGTTCCGGGGAGCTGTTTTTT

D: .
J: TRBJ2-1
length: 15
V: TRBV19
size: few
CDR3: CASRGGPSSYNEQFF
DNA: TGTGCCAGTAGGGGCGGCCCAAGCTCCTACAATGAGCAGTTCTTC

D: .
J: TRBJ1-2
length: 13
V: TRBV6-1
size: .
CDR3: CASSEVSGYGYTF
DNA: TGTGCCAGCAGTGAAGTTAGTGGCTATGGCTACACCTTC

D: .
J: TRBJ2-1
length: 13
V: TRBV18
size: .
CDR3: CASSHLQGDEQFF
DNA: TGTGCCAGCTCACACTTGCAGGGCGATGAGCAGTTCTTC